Presented here are 2 T cell receptor beta chains from one specimen sequenced in a study of OX40 agonist ivuxolimab in advanced cancers. Clones were read by immunoSEQ multiplex PCR, and TCRdb kept only the in-frame ones, dropping some. The table includes tens of thousands of clones, roughly 78% detected once. Sequenced here: CD4+ or CD8+ T cells sorted from blood, sampled in a trial of the OX40 agonist ivuxolimab. The receptors derive from an adult with an advanced solid tumor such as melanoma, head and neck, liver or kidney cancer.

Details on this clone: Other DNA sequences in this sample translate to the same CDR3. The V gene is TRBV4-2, the J gene TRBJ2-1; 7 positions agree with TRBD2. Germline loops: CDR1 LGHNA, CDR2 YNFKEQ. The trim removed 3 bases at V and 3 bases at J, leaving 8 bases unmatched. The CDR3 totals 16 residues. In DNA, the CDR3 is TGTGCCAGCAGCCAGGAACCAGCGGGGAACTACAATGAGCAGTTCTTC. Its protein product is CASSQEPAGNYNEQFF.

The chain has TRBV6-5 and TRBJ1-1; 9 nucleotides line up with TRBD1. CDR3 length: 12 residues. Germline CDR1 and CDR2: MNHEY and SVGAGI. The V gene end was trimmed by 0 bases and the J gene end by 11 bases; junction bases not matched to a gene: 1. The CDR3 DNA reads TGTGCCAGCAGTTACTCAGGGACAGGGGCTTTCTTT. This codes for CASSYSGTGAFF.